The next 24 T cell receptor beta chains were all read from a single sample in a study of Graves' ophthalmopathy and Graves' hyperthyroidism. The sequenced template was RNA, covering the TCR beta CDR3 region. First-round RT-PCR with HTBI primers preceded a second-round multiplex PCR. TCRdb re-called the multiplex PCR reads with MiXCR, one entry per CDR3 protein. The sample lists almost 750,000 distinct CDR3 sequences, roughly 40% seen once, with less than 55% in the top ten. The sequenced sample consisted of peripheral blood. These receptors were obtained from an adult man with Graves' ophthalmopathy.

This clonotype has just a few counts. The V and J genes are TRBV19 and TRBJ2-5; TRBD2 aligns across 8 bases. Germline lookup yields CDR1 LNHDA and CDR2 SQIVND (reference sequence). V lost 5 bases to trimming and J lost 2 bases; unmatched junction nucleotides: 10. This CDR3 is 16 amino acids long. DNA of the CDR3: TGTGCCAGTAGTCCTGGGGGCGGGAGGCAACAAGAGACCCAGTACTTC. Its protein product is CASSPGGGRQQETQYF. Drawing the rest from reference TRBV19 and TRBJ2-5, the complete variable domain is DGGITQSPKYLFRKEGQNVTLSCEQNLNHDAMYWYRQDPGQGLRLIYYSQIVNDFQKGDIAEGYSVSREKKESFPLTVTSAQKNPTAFYLCASSPGGGRQQETQYFGPGTRLLVL.

This chain uses TRBV10-3 with TRBJ1-4; possibly TRBD1 for D (6 bases). The CDR3 runs 12 residues. Germline V gene lookup returns CDR1 ENHRY and CDR2 SYGVKD. The germline V and J ends were trimmed by 3 bases and 15 bases, with 14 bases remaining between them. CDR3 region: CAISDLSGAVFF. CDR3 DNA: TGTGCCATCAGTGACCTTTCAGGGGCGGTGTTTTTT.

J is TRBJ1-3 and V is TRBV7-3, with a tentative D call TRBD1 (6 bases). Germline V gives CDR1 SGHTA, CDR2 FQGTGA. V was trimmed by 5 bases and J by 14 bases, leaving 25 bases between them. The CDR3 has 15 residues. The chain's CDR3 is CASSQQGSSFGSLYF. DNA for the CDR3: TGTGCCAGCAGCCAACAGGGTAGTTCGTTCGGCTCCTTATATTTT.

This clonotype was counted at least ten times. The chain carries TRBV7-9 and TRBJ2-5, with TRBD2 identical over 9 bases. The length of the CDR3 is 15 residues. Germline V gives CDR1 SEHNR, CDR2 FQNEAQ (reference sequence). The junction had 6 bases not matched to a gene; V was cut back by 2 bases and J by 5 bases. CDR3 amino acids: CASSLRLAGFETQYF. CDR3 bases: TGTGCCAGCAGCTTAAGGCTAGCGGGATTTGAGACCCAGTACTTC.

In the case of this clonotype: A junction boundary mismatches the germline segment, possibly from a read error. This sequence joins TRBV7-9 and TRBJ2-2; the match to TRBD2 covers 7 bases. Per the germline V gene, CDR1 is SEHNR and CDR2 is FQNEAQ (reference sequence). The CDR3 spans 13 residues. CDR3 residues: CASSQVGGRELFF. CDR3 bases: TGCGCCAGCAGCCAAGTCGGGGGGAGGGAGCTGTTTTTT. The full variable domain, completed using reference TRBV7-9 and TRBJ2-2, is DTGVSQNPRHKITKRGQNVTFRCDPISEHNRLYWYRQTLGQGPEFLTYFQNEAQLEKSRLLSDRFSAERPKGSFSTLEIQRTEQGDSAMYLCASSQVGGRELFFGEGSRLTVL.

This clonotype appeared a few times. The CDR3 here is CASSSPPDSGNTIYF. The CDR3 DNA sequence: TGTGCCAGCAGTTCCCCCCCCGACTCTGGAAACACCATATATTTT. J is TRBJ1-3 and V is TRBV12-3 or TRBV12-4; D gene unclear. Trimming took 4 bases from V and 0 from J, leaving 10 bases between them. The CDR3 sequence is 15 residues long.

The rearrangement uses TRBV5-5 and TRBJ2-5; 8 positions agree with TRBD2. CDR1 and CDR2 (germline): SGHKS, YYEKEE (reference sequence). CDR3 length: 15 residues. V was pared by 4 bases and J by 5 bases, with 10 bases of the junction left unmatched. The CDR3 nucleotides are TGTGCCAGCAGCCAATTAGTGACGGGGGGGGAGACCCAGTACTTC. Its translation: CASSQLVTGGETQYF. Filled out from reference TRBV5-5 and TRBJ2-5, the complete variable domain reads DAGVTQSPTHLIKTRGQQVTLRCSPISGHKSVSWYQQVLGQGPQFIFQYYEKEERGRGNFPDRFSARQFPNYSSELNVNALLLGDSALYLCASSQLVTGGETQYFGPGTRLLVL.

The chain links TRBV7-9 to TRBJ2-5; maybe TRBD1 (6 bases). Trimming took off 5 bases at V and 3 bases at J, with 10 bases between the two ends. CDR1 SEHNR and CDR2 FQNEAQ come from the germline V gene (reference sequence). The CDR3 spans 13 residues. The DNA for the CDR3 is TGTGCCAGCAGCCCGGGACACGAAGAGACCCAGTACTTC. Translating gives CASSPGHEETQYF.

This clonotype appeared many times. The chain employs TRBV11-2 and TRBJ2-5; the D gene is possibly TRBD2 (6 bases). Germline V gene data show CDR1 as SGHAT and CDR2 as FQNNGV. Trimming left V 8 bases short and J 2 bases short, with 9 bases between. This CDR3 contains 12 residues. The CDR3 sequence: CASQDYQETQYF. The DNA of the CDR3 is TGTGCCAGCCAGGACTATCAAGAGACCCAGTACTTC.

Turning to this clonotype: The germline gene is not matched at one end of the junction; a read error may be the cause. The gene calls are TRBV10-3 and TRBJ1-6; TRBD1 aligns across 9 bases. Germline V gives CDR1 ENHRY, CDR2 SYGVKD. The CDR3 extends over 17 amino acids. The CDR3 region is CASSYRTGDPYNSPLHF. The CDR3 DNA reads TGTGCCAGCAGTTACAGGACAGGGGATCCCTATAATTCACCCCTCCACTTT.

This clonotype was found once. The chain links TRBV2 to TRBJ2-7; perhaps TRBD1 as D (6 bases). The CDR3 contains 13 residues. The germline V gene has CDR1 SNHLY and CDR2 FYNNEI. V lost 8 bases, J lost 2 bases, and 13 bases lay in between. CDR3 nucleotide sequence: TGTGCCAGCGTTGAACACAGGGCCTACGAGCAGTACTTC. Protein sequence: CASVEHRAYEQYF. The full variable domain, in which reference TRBV2 and TRBJ2-7 provide the parts outside the CDR3, is EPEVTQTPSHQVTQMGQEVILRCVPISNHLYFYWYRQILGQKVEFLVSFYNNEISEKSEIFDDQFSVERPDGSNFTLKIRSTKLEDSAMYFCASVEHRAYEQYFGPGTRLTVT.

In its sample, this clonotype was seen many times. This chain uses TRBV29-1 with TRBJ2-7, with TRBD1 identical over 7 bases. The CDR3 contains 16 residues. Germline-derived CDR1 and CDR2 are SQVTM and ANQGSEA. V shed 7 bases, J shed 0 bases, and the junction held 15 bases outside the gene matches. Here the CDR3 reads CSALDPRTGYSYEQYF. CDR3 DNA: TGCAGCGCGCTTGACCCCCGGACAGGTTACTCCTACGAGCAGTACTTC.

V gene TRBV2 combines with J gene TRBJ2-5; a weak D match, TRBD1 (5 bases). V was clipped by 6 bases and J by 4 bases, with 15 bases between them. The CDR3 loop spans 14 amino acids. CDR1 is SNHLY, CDR2 FYNNEI, per germline. The CDR3 sequence is CASSPPRQRETQYF. The CDR3 DNA reads TGTGCCAGCAGCCCCCCGCGACAGAGAGAGACCCAGTACTTC.

This clonotype was seen more than once but under ten times. V usage is TRBV4-2 and J usage is TRBJ1-6; D ambiguous. The germline V and J ends were trimmed by 1 base and 6 bases, with 13 bases remaining between them. The CDR3 is 16 residues long. Germline CDR1 reads LGHNA; CDR2 reads YNFKEQ. CDR3: CASSQGLSILNSPLHF. The CDR3 DNA reads as TGTGCCAGCAGCCAAGGCTTGTCTATACTTAATTCACCCCTCCACTTT.

The rearrangement links TRBV7-9 to TRBJ1-3, with 8 bases aligning to TRBD1. Trimming removed 2 bases from V and 7 bases from J; junction bases left unmatched: 19. This CDR3 region has 19 residues. Germline CDR1 and CDR2: SEHNR and FQNEAQ (reference sequence). The CDR3 DNA is TGTGCCAGCAGCTTAAGATCACGAAACGACAGGGGACCAGGCAACACCATATATTTT. Amino acid sequence: CASSLRSRNDRGPGNTIYF.

The genes are TRBV19 and TRBJ1-1; no clear D gene. Germline loops: CDR1 LNHDA, CDR2 SQIVND (reference sequence). Trimming shortened V by 6 bases and J by 5 bases, and 16 bases separated the two germline ends. CDR3 length: 14 amino acids. In DNA, the CDR3 is TGTGCCAGTAGATTGAGGGAGCGTGGGACTGAAGCTTTCTTT. This translates into CASRLRERGTEAFF.

This clonotype showed up just a few times. The V call is TRBV10-2, the J call TRBJ2-7; D not certain. Germline loops: CDR1 WSHSY, CDR2 SAAADI. This CDR3 has 13 amino acids. Between the trimmed V and J ends, which lost 6 bases and 4 bases, there was a span of 13 bases. The CDR3 DNA reads TGCGCCAGCAGACCTGGACCAGCATACGAGCAGTACTTC. Residues: CASRPGPAYEQYF.

This rearrangement joins TRBV2 to TRBJ1-1, with 7 positions matching TRBD1. CDR3 length: 12 residues. After removal of 6 bases from V and 7 bases from J, the junction contained 5 bases not matched to a gene. Germline lookup yields CDR1 SNHLY and CDR2 FYNNEI. The CDR3 bases are TGTGCCAGCAGGGGGGACAGCCTTGAAGCTTTCTTT. Amino acids: CASRGDSLEAFF. The complete variable domain, with remaining parts taken from reference TRBV2 and TRBJ1-1, reads EPEVTQTPSHQVTQMGQEVILRCVPISNHLYFYWYRQILGQKVEFLVSFYNNEISEKSEIFDDQFSVERPDGSNFTLKIRSTKLEDSAMYFCASRGDSLEAFFGQGTRLTVV.

This clonotype has more than one count but fewer than ten. The rearrangement joins TRBV7-9 to TRBJ1-1; TRBD1 matches at 8 bases. J gave up 4 bases and V 4 bases, and 8 bases lay outside the gene matches. The germline gives CDR1 SEHNR, CDR2 FQNEAQ (reference sequence). This CDR3 has 15 residues. CDR3 DNA: TGTGCCAGCAGCTCAGGACTGACAGGGGCCACTGAAGCTTTCTTT. Translating gives CASSSGLTGATEAFF.

The rearrangement joins TRBV20-1 to TRBJ2-7; 7 nucleotides match TRBD2. CDR3 length: 12 amino acids. Trimming at V came to 5 bases and at J to 2 bases, leaving 3 bases not matched to a gene. Germline V gene data show CDR1 as DFQATT and CDR2 as SNEGSKA (reference sequence). CDR3 nucleotide sequence: TGCAGTGCTGGGGGACTAACCTACGAGCAGTACTTC. This sequence encodes CSAGGLTYEQYF.

In its sample, this clonotype was seen many times. The V call is TRBV12-3 or TRBV12-4, the J call TRBJ1-4, with 8 bases lining up with TRBD1. The junction had 6 bases not matched to a gene; V was cut back by 6 bases and J by 6 bases. CDR3 length: 14 amino acids. Written as DNA, the CDR3 is TGTGCCAGCAGCCTCAGGGGGCGCGATGAAAAACTGTTTTTT. It yields the protein CASSLRGRDEKLFF.

As concerns this clonotype: One junction end does not reproduce the germline sequence, and a read error may be involved. The chain is built from TRBV5-4 and TRBJ2-7; a weak D match, TRBD1 (5 bases). The CDR3 covers 15 residues. Germline V lookup: CDR1 SGHNT, CDR2 YYREEE (reference sequence). The CDR3, as DNA: TGTGCCAGCAGCTTGTGGCAGGGTAACTCCCACGAGCAGTACTTC. Protein product: CASSLWQGNSHEQYF.

This clonotype showed up just a few times. V usage is TRBV6-6 and J usage is TRBJ2-5; TRBD2 is a possible D gene (6 bases). The CDR3 is made up of 14 amino acids. The germline V gene encodes CDR1 MNHNY and CDR2 SVGAGI (reference sequence). V lost 2 bases to trimming and J lost 5 bases, with 12 bases between them. The CDR3 spells CASSYGRRAETQYF. The DNA of the CDR3 is TGTGCCAGCAGTTACGGCCGGAGGGCGGAGACCCAGTACTTC.

The V and J genes are TRBV29-1 and TRBJ2-2, with D unresolved. The V gene's germline CDR1 is SQVTM and CDR2 ANQGSEA. The CDR3 has 11 amino acids. With 0 bases removed from V and 6 bases from J, the gap between germline ends came to 2 bases. The CDR3 region is CSVEEAGELFF. CDR3 bases: TGCAGCGTTGAAGAGGCCGGGGAGCTGTTTTTT.